This paragraph covers one T cell receptor beta chain sequence. This entry comes from a study of blood T cell repertoires in COVID-19. TCRdb keeps only in-frame clones here, not all; method: immunoSEQ multiplex PCR. There are around 140,000 clones in the sample; 65% to 90% occur only once, and 8.4% lies in the top ten. The CDR3 runs to 16 residues. The germline gives CDR1 SGHRS, CDR2 YFSETQ. V was pared by 0 bases and J by 4 bases, with 2 bases of the junction left unmatched. The sample was peripheral blood. The sequence came from a woman in her sixties or seventies with active or convalescent COVID-19. The genes are TRBV5-1 and TRBJ2-2, with 11 nucleotides matching TRBD2. CDR3 sequence (DNA): TGCGCCAGCAGCTTGGGACTAGCGGGGACCACCGGGGAGCTGTTTTTT. It codes for CASSLGLAGTTGELFF.